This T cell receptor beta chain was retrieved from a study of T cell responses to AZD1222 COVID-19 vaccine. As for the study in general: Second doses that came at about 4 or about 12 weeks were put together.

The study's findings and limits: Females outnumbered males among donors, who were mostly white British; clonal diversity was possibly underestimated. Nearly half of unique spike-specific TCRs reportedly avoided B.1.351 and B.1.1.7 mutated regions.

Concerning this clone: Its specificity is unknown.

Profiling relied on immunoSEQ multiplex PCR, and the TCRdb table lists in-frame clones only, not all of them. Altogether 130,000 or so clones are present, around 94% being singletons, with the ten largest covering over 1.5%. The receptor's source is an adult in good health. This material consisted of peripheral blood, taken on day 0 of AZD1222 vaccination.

This CDR3 is CASSPRVQPQHF. CDR3 bases: TGTGCCAGCAGCCCCAGGGTTCAGCCCCAGCATTTT. J is TRBJ1-5 and V is TRBV12-3 or TRBV12-4; the D gene is possibly TRBD1 (5 bases). V lost 6 bases and J lost 6, with 9 bases in between. The CDR3 consists of 12 residues.